The 17 T cell receptor beta chains given below trace back to one sample, sequenced in a study of blood T cell repertoires in COVID-19. This table comes from immunoSEQ multiplex PCR, and its TCRdb copy is limited to in-frame clones, with some not included. Among tens of thousands of clones listed, around 87% were seen once. Sample: peripheral blood. The receptors shown here come from a human donor in a cohort sampled during active COVID-19.

The J gene is TRBJ2-7, the V gene TRBV5-1; perhaps TRBD2 as D (6 bases). Trimming left V 3 bases short and J 4 bases short, with 20 bases between. CDR3 size: 16 residues. In germline, CDR1 is SGHRS, CDR2 YFSETQ. The CDR3, as DNA: TGCGCCAGCAGCTGGGGGGACTTCCTGGGCCCGTACGAGCAGTACTTC. Translated, it gives CASSWGDFLGPYEQYF.

The chain combines TRBV4-2 with TRBJ1-5, with D perhaps matching TRBD1 (5 bases). Germline loops: CDR1 LGHNA, CDR2 YNFKEQ. The V end was cut by 1 base, the J end by 5 bases, with 27 bases between. The CDR3 consists of 20 residues. In DNA form, the CDR3 reads TGTGCCAGCAGCCAAGTCTCATGGGGGGACTCCTCTCACCGGGATCAGCCCCAGCATTTT. As protein: CASSQVSWGDSSHRDQPQHF.

The chain uses TRBV18 and TRBJ2-1; D uncertain. The ends were cut back, 6 bases at V and 6 bases at J, with 12 bases in the middle. CDR1 is KGHSH and CDR2 is LQKENI in the germline V gene. The CDR3 is 13 residues long. Written as DNA, the CDR3 is TGTGCCAGCTCCCTCATCGAACTCAATGAGCAGTTCTTC. This gives the protein CASSLIELNEQFF. The entire variable domain, with the rest obtained from reference TRBV18 and TRBJ2-1, is as follows: NAGVMQNPRHLVRRRGQEARLRCSPMKGHSHVYWYRQLPEEGLKFMVYLQKENIIDESGMPKERFSAEFPKEGPSILRIQQVVRGDSAAYFCASSLIELNEQFFGPGTRLTVL.

For the CDR3, the DNA is TGTGCCAGCAGCCTGTCGTGGACTAGCAATGAGCAGTTCTTC. Encoded protein: CASSLSWTSNEQFF. The chain employs TRBV3-1 (or the pseudogene TRBV3-2) and TRBJ2-1; TRBD2 agrees at 7 bases. The V gene end was trimmed by 4 bases and the J gene end by 6 bases; junction bases not matched to a gene: 6. CDR3 size: 14 residues. Germline lookup yields CDR1 LGHDT and CDR2 YNNKEL (reference sequence).

This chain joins TRBV30 and TRBJ2-5, with TRBD1 matching 11 bases. Germline V gene lookup returns CDR1 GTSNPN and CDR2 SVGIG (reference sequence). The CDR3 spans 14 residues. V lost 2 bases and J lost 5; bases outside the gene matches: 4. The CDR3 bases are TGTGCCTGGAGTCCGGGACAGGGGGTGGAGACCCAGTACTTC. This codes for CAWSPGQGVETQYF. Full variable domain (remainder filled in from reference TRBV30 and TRBJ2-5): SQTIHQWPATLVQPVGSPLSLECTVEGTSNPNLYWYRQAAGRGLQLLFYSVGIGQISSEVPQNLSASRPQDRQFILSSKKLLLSDSGFYLCAWSPGQGVETQYFGPGTRLLVL.

This clone is a singleton in its sample. At one end, the junction sequence differs from germline, possibly due to a read error. This CDR3 reads CASGEQGDEKLFF. The DNA of the CDR3 is TGTGCCAGCGGTGAACAGGGTGATGAAAAACTGTTTTTT. The chain recombines TRBV6-1 with TRBJ1-4, with D perhaps matching TRBD1 (6 bases). Germline V gives CDR1 MNHNS, CDR2 SASEGT. The CDR3 runs to 13 residues.

J is TRBJ1-2 and V is TRBV28; a weak D match, TRBD1 (5 bases). In germline, CDR1 is MDHEN, CDR2 SYDVKM. Trimming shortened V by 6 bases and J by 2 bases, and 13 bases separated the two germline ends. CDR3 length equals 14 residues. Here the CDR3 reads CASRLGGRNYGYTF. Here the CDR3 DNA reads TGTGCCAGCAGGCTGGGGGGAAGAAACTATGGCTACACCTTC.

This chain connects TRBV7-9 to TRBJ1-2, with D tentatively TRBD1 (5 bases). Trimming took off 5 bases at V and 1 base at J, with 38 bases between the two ends. This CDR3 has 23 residues. Germline values: CDR1 SEHNR, CDR2 FQNEAQ (reference sequence). As DNA, the CDR3 is TGTGCCAGCAGCAGCTTAGCGGTCGGGCAGGGAAGTGAAGTGGGAGGGCATAACTATGGCTACACCTTC. Amino acids: CASSSLAVGQGSEVGGHNYGYTF.

The V call is TRBV7-9, the J call TRBJ1-3; D not resolved. The ends were cut back, 2 bases at V and 2 bases at J, with 7 bases in the middle. CDR1 SEHNR and CDR2 FQNEAQ come from the germline V gene (reference sequence). The CDR3 length is 14 residues. The CDR3 DNA is TGTGCCAGCAGCTTATCTATCGCTGGAAACACCATATATTTT. Its protein product is CASSLSIAGNTIYF. The variable domain in full, completed from reference TRBV7-9 and TRBJ1-3, reads DTGVSQNPRHKITKRGQNVTFRCDPISEHNRLYWYRQTLGQGPEFLTYFQNEAQLEKSRLLSDRFSAERPKGSFSTLEIQRTEQGDSAMYLCASSLSIAGNTIYFGEGSWLTVV.

This clone was observed a handful of times. The CDR3 nucleotides read TGTGCCAGCAGCCAGGGCGACATCTTGCCCCAGCATTTT. This translates into CASSQGDILPQHF. The chain joins TRBV3-1 (or the pseudogene TRBV3-2) to TRBJ1-5; D ambiguous. The CDR3 loop spans 13 amino acids. V lost 3 bases to trimming and J lost 9 bases, with 12 bases between them. Germline V CDR1 and CDR2: LGHDT, YNNKEL (reference sequence).

This clone was recorded once. The chain is built from TRBV28 and TRBJ2-7, with D perhaps TRBD1 (5 bases). Trimming stripped 3 bases from V and 4 bases from J, with 16 bases between. CDR3 length: 15 residues. The germline CDR1 and CDR2 sequences are MDHEN and SYDVKM. CDR3 nucleotides: TGTGCCAGCAGTTTCCCGGCGACAGAGAAGTACGAGCAGTACTTC. Its translation is CASSFPATEKYEQYF.

The V and J genes are TRBV6-5 and TRBJ2-3, with TRBD2 matching 9 bases. The length of the CDR3 is 16 residues. Unmatched junction bases numbered 7, after V lost 0 bases and J lost 6 bases. The germline CDR1 and CDR2 sequences are MNHEY and SVGAGI. CDR3 amino acids: CASSYSISGGRDTQYF. The CDR3 DNA is TGTGCCAGCAGTTACTCGATTAGCGGGGGTCGGGATACGCAGTATTTT.

The chain links TRBV18 to TRBJ1-4; D call uncertain. CDR1 KGHSH and CDR2 LQKENI come from the germline V gene. There are 13 residues in the CDR3. V was trimmed by 0 bases and J by 5 bases, leaving 4 bases between them. The CDR3 nucleotides read TGTGCCAGCTCACCACCCCTAAATGAAAAACTGTTTTTT. As protein: CASSPPLNEKLFF.

This chain uses TRBV3-1 (or the pseudogene TRBV3-2) with TRBJ2-7; D may match TRBD1 or TRBD2 (7 bases each). CDR3 size: 15 residues. The germline V gene has CDR1 LGHDT and CDR2 YNNKEL (reference sequence). The ends were cut back, 7 bases at V and 2 bases at J, with 18 bases in the middle. The CDR3 region has the DNA TGTGCCAGCACCCAGGGGGGGCGGGTGACCTACGAGCAGTACTTC. Protein product: CASTQGGRVTYEQYF.

J is TRBJ1-1 and V is TRBV7-9; TRBD1 agrees at 11 bases. The CDR3 contains 14 residues. V trimming: 4 bases; J trimming: 7 bases; junction bases outside the gene matches: 5. CDR1 is SEHNR and CDR2 is FQNEAQ in the germline V gene (reference sequence). CDR3 amino acids: CASSYGQGAGEAFF. The CDR3 DNA follows: TGTGCCAGCAGCTACGGACAGGGGGCCGGTGAAGCTTTCTTT.

This sequence joins TRBV24-1 and TRBJ2-6; TRBD1 matches 9 bases. From germline, CDR1 is KGHDR and CDR2 SFDVKD. The CDR3 contains 17 residues. The junction had 5 bases not matched to a gene; V was cut back by 2 bases and J by 4 bases. CDR3 sequence (DNA): TGTGCCACCAGTGATTACAGGGGGCGGGCAGGGGCCAACGTCCTGACTTTC. Its protein is CATSDYRGRAGANVLTF.

V gene TRBV5-5 combines with J gene TRBJ1-3; maybe TRBD1 (6 bases). Germline values: CDR1 SGHKS, CDR2 YYEKEE (reference sequence). V was clipped by 0 bases and J by 3 bases, with 7 bases between them. The CDR3 contains 14 residues. The CDR3 here is CASSLVQGGNTIYF. In DNA, the CDR3 is TGTGCCAGCAGCTTGGTACAGGGTGGAAACACCATATATTTT.